These 31 T cell receptor beta chains originate from one sample sequenced in a study of blood T cell repertoires in COVID-19. The table came from immunoSEQ multiplex PCR; TCRdb's copy has only in-frame clones and leaves some out. Here the sample spans 250,000 or so clones, approximately 80% being singletons. Sequencing used peripheral blood. The receptors stem from a man aged 25-45 years who had recovered from COVID-19.

This clone appeared a few times. This rearrangement joins TRBV25-1 to TRBJ2-5; TRBD2 matches at 8 bases. Germline CDR1 MGHDK, CDR2 SYGVNS. The CDR3 runs 15 residues. V lost 1 base to trimming and J lost 5 bases; unmatched junction nucleotides: 6. The CDR3 DNA is TGTGCCAGCAGTGAATTCCGAGCGGGGGTGGAGACCCAGTACTTC. Translating gives CASSEFRAGVETQYF.

The CDR3 is CASSPGQISGNTIYF. The CDR3 DNA reads TGCGCCAGCAGCCCGGGACAGATCTCTGGAAACACCATATATTTT. This chain connects TRBV5-1 to TRBJ1-3; TRBD1 aligns across 7 bases. Germline lookup yields CDR1 SGHRS and CDR2 YFSETQ. CDR3 length equals 15 residues. Trimming took 4 bases from V and 0 from J; bases not matched to a gene: 4.

V and J are TRBV4-1 and TRBJ1-2, with 7 bases aligning to TRBD1. CDR3 length: 17 amino acids. Germline-derived CDR1 and CDR2 are MGHRA and YSYEKL. J was trimmed by 5 bases and V by 1 base; bases with no gene match: 13. This CDR3 reads CASSQGKPDRAGYGYTF. CDR3 DNA sequence: TGCGCCAGCAGCCAAGGGAAACCAGACAGGGCTGGTTATGGCTACACCTTC.

This chain connects TRBV4-1 to TRBJ2-3; 12 bases are shared with TRBD2. CDR3 length equals 17 residues. V gave up 0 bases and J gave up 7 bases; unmatched junction bases: 8. CDR1 MGHRA and CDR2 YSYEKL come from the germline V gene. CDR3 bases: TGCGCCAGCAGCCAAGATCGTACTAGCGGGGGGCGATATACGCAGTATTTT. Its translation is CASSQDRTSGGRYTQYF.

This clone was seen a single time. The chain couples TRBV9 to TRBJ2-7; TRBD2 matches at 12 bases. The germline V gene encodes CDR1 SGDLS and CDR2 YYNGEE. The CDR3 contains 15 residues. J was trimmed by 4 bases and V by 5 bases; bases with no gene match: 7. The CDR3 DNA reads as TGTGCCAGCAGGATACTAGCGGGGGGCCCTTACGAGCAGTACGTC. This translates into CASRILAGGPYEQYV.

The gene calls are TRBV21-1 and TRBJ2-5; the DNA was not used to check the table's D call, TRBD2. TRBV21-1 is shown as a pseudogene. This CDR3 spans 15 amino acids. CDR3 nucleotide sequence: TGTGCCAGCAGCAACGGGACTAGCGGCCAAGAGACCCAGTACTTC. Its protein is CASSNGTSGQETQYF.

A word on this clone: Other nucleotide sequences in the sample specify the same CDR3. The chain joins TRBV6-5 to TRBJ1-5; tentatively, D is TRBD1 (6 bases). The length of the CDR3 is 13 residues. V lost 6 bases to trimming and J lost 2 bases, with 8 bases between them. Germline CDR1 and CDR2: MNHEY and SVGAGI. Here the CDR3 DNA reads TGTGCCAGCAGACAGGGTGGCAATCAGCCCCAGCATTTT. Its translation is CASRQGGNQPQHF.

Regarding this clone: This same CDR3 is encoded by further DNA sequences in the sample. The chain recombines TRBV6-5 with TRBJ1-1, with 8 bases lining up with TRBD1. The CDR3 is 14 residues long. V was clipped by 5 bases and J by 2 bases; unmatched bases: 4. CDR1 MNHEY and CDR2 SVGAGI come from the germline V gene. CDR3 in DNA: TGTGCCAGCAGTAAGGACAGGGTCAACACTGAAGCTTTCTTT. Translated: CASSKDRVNTEAFF.

The V gene is TRBV6-5, the J gene TRBJ2-5; maybe TRBD1 (6 bases). The germline CDR1 and CDR2 sequences are MNHEY and SVGAGI. The V and J ends lost 2 bases and 4 bases respectively, with 11 bases between them. CDR3 length: 14 residues. DNA of the CDR3: TGTGCCAGCAGTTACGGGACACCCCGAGAGACCCAGTACTTC. Translation gives CASSYGTPRETQYF.

The rearrangement links TRBV7-9 to TRBJ1-5; a weak D match, TRBD1 (6 bases). The CDR3 contains 14 residues. Per the germline V gene, CDR1 is SEHNR and CDR2 is FQNEAQ (reference sequence). V shed 5 bases and J shed 6 bases, with 14 bases lying between them. CDR3 amino acids: CASSTGLEGQPQHF. As DNA, the CDR3 is TGTGCCAGCAGCACAGGGCTCGAAGGTCAGCCCCAGCATTTT.

This clone was counted a single time. The CDR3 coding sequence is TGTGCCAGCAGCCCCCTGGGGGGGGCCTACAATGAGCAGTTCTTC. Translating it yields CASSPLGGAYNEQFF. The V and J genes are TRBV7-6 and TRBJ2-1; 7 bases are shared with TRBD2. Germline trimming cut 5 bases from V and 2 bases from J; bases unmatched to any gene: 6. This CDR3 comprises 15 residues. Per the germline V gene, CDR1 is SGHVS and CDR2 is FNYEAQ.

The chain couples TRBV7-2 to TRBJ1-1, with unresolved D. V lost 2 bases and J 6 bases, leaving 10 bases between the germline ends. This CDR3 contains 13 residues. From germline, CDR1 is SGHTA and CDR2 FQGNSA. DNA of the CDR3: TGTGCCAGCAGCTTAAACGCGGCGGCTGAAGCTTTCTTT. Amino acids: CASSLNAAAEAFF.

This chain uses TRBV4-1 with TRBJ1-6, with D possibly TRBD1 on 5 matching bases. Per the germline V gene, CDR1 is MGHRA and CDR2 is YSYEKL. V was cut by 4 bases and J by 3 bases, with 13 bases left in between. This CDR3 is built from 16 residues. CDR3 residues: CASSRTTIDYNSPLHF. CDR3 nucleotide sequence: TGCGCCAGCAGCCGGACAACGATAGACTATAATTCACCCCTCCACTTT.

The V and J genes are TRBV6-6 and TRBJ2-1; D may be TRBD2 (6 bases). This CDR3 is built from 15 residues. Between the trimmed V and J ends, which lost 6 bases and 7 bases, there was a span of 19 bases. Germline V CDR1 and CDR2: MNHNY, SVGAGI (reference sequence). This CDR3 reads CASSTSPPGVNEQFF. In DNA form, the CDR3 reads TGTGCCAGCAGCACTAGCCCTCCCGGGGTTAATGAGCAGTTCTTC.

This chain joins TRBV7-2 and TRBJ1-5; weak D call: TRBD1 (6 bases). This CDR3 has 14 amino acids. V was shortened by 4 bases and J by 6 bases, with 13 bases between the two germline ends. In germline, CDR1 is SGHTA, CDR2 FQGNSA. The CDR3: CASSWDNSLQPQHF. CDR3 bases: TGTGCCAGCAGCTGGGACAACTCTCTTCAGCCCCAGCATTTT.

The chain carries TRBV11-2 and TRBJ2-2, with D maybe TRBD2 (6 bases). The CDR3 contains 14 residues. V gave up 2 bases and J gave up 8 bases, with 12 bases separating them. CDR1 SGHAT and CDR2 FQNNGV come from the germline V gene. CDR3 coding DNA: TGTGCCAGCAGCTTATACGGAGGAGGGGGGGAGCTGTTTTTT. Protein product: CASSLYGGGGELFF.

About this clone itself: The identical CDR3 is also encoded by other nucleotide sequences in the sample. The J gene is TRBJ1-5, the V gene TRBV13; D is unclear. The V gene's germline CDR1 is PRHDT and CDR2 FYEKMQ (reference sequence). The CDR3 is 14 residues long. Trimming took off 0 bases at V and 3 bases at J, with 6 bases between the two ends. CDR3 residues: CASSLGQDNQPQHF. The CDR3 DNA reads as TGTGCCAGCAGCTTAGGGCAGGACAATCAGCCCCAGCATTTT.

The chain couples TRBV27 to TRBJ2-1; 10 bases are a match to TRBD1. Germline V gene sequence: CDR1 MNHEY, CDR2 SMNVEV (reference sequence). V lost 6 bases, J lost 2 bases, and 4 bases stayed unmatched. The CDR3 length is 15 residues. CDR3 amino acids: CASSADRGPYNEQFF. For the CDR3, the DNA is TGTGCCAGCAGCGCCGACAGGGGGCCCTACAATGAGCAGTTCTTC.

The chain is built from TRBV7-2 and TRBJ2-5, with 10 bases matching TRBD2. In germline, CDR1 is SGHTA, CDR2 FQGNSA. The CDR3 covers 17 residues. The ends lost 5 bases at V and 1 base at J; junction bases unmatched: 10. The CDR3 is CASSTVEGLASQETQYF. Written as DNA, the CDR3 is TGTGCCAGCAGCACGGTGGAGGGACTAGCGAGCCAAGAGACCCAGTACTTC.

This clone was found once. The rearrangement uses TRBV2 and TRBJ2-5; D is undetermined. The CDR3 is 14 residues long. V was trimmed by 7 bases and J by 4 bases, leaving 16 bases between them. Germline lookup yields CDR1 SNHLY and CDR2 FYNNEI. The DNA for the CDR3 is TGTGCCAGCAAAGATGGTACCGCGCGAGAGACCCAGTACTTC. Translated, it gives CASKDGTARETQYF.

The chain is built from TRBV20-1 and TRBJ2-5, with D uncertain. CDR3 size: 14 residues. V lost 3 bases to trimming and J lost 5 bases, with 16 bases between them. Germline CDR1 is DFQATT and CDR2 is SNEGSKA (reference sequence). The CDR3 DNA is TGCAGTGCTAGTTATCAGTTCCCCGGGGAGACCCAGTACTTC. Its protein is CSASYQFPGETQYF.

J is TRBJ1-2 and V is TRBV7-2; unclear D gene. V was cut by 1 base and J by 3 bases, with 12 bases left in between. From germline, CDR1 is SGHTA and CDR2 FQGNSA. The CDR3 covers 15 residues. The CDR3 DNA reads as TGTGCCAGCAGCTTAGAGGTGGGCGTCGACTATGGCTACACCTTC. It translates to CASSLEVGVDYGYTF.

V is TRBV3-1 (or the pseudogene TRBV3-2) and J is TRBJ1-6; a weak D match, TRBD1 (5 bases). This CDR3 is 15 amino acids long. Trimming removed 4 bases from V and 5 bases from J, with 12 bases in between. Germline CDR1 and CDR2: LGHDT and YNNKEL (reference sequence). The CDR3 nucleotides read TGTGCCAGCAGCCGTACCGAGACAGATAATTCACCCCTCCACTTT. Amino acid sequence: CASSRTETDNSPLHF.

The V gene is TRBV2, the J gene TRBJ2-7, with D tentatively TRBD1 (6 bases). The CDR3 is made up of 13 amino acids. CDR1 and CDR2 (germline): SNHLY, FYNNEI. Trimming stripped 7 bases from V and 2 bases from J, with 12 bases between. Here the CDR3 reads CASTLDSTYEQYF. CDR3 bases: TGTGCCAGCACCCTGGACAGCACCTACGAGCAGTACTTC.

This sequence joins TRBV24-1 and TRBJ2-3; a weak D match, TRBD2 (6 bases). Germline CDR1 and CDR2: KGHDR and SFDVKD. The CDR3 contains 15 residues. V shed 9 bases and J shed 6 bases, with 21 bases lying between them. CDR3 nucleotides: TGTGCCACCGTTGACGGCGGAGGGGAATTGGATACGCAGTATTTT. It encodes CATVDGGGELDTQYF.

The chain couples TRBV18 to TRBJ2-7; TRBD1 matches at 10 bases. The CDR3 is 16 amino acids. Trimming at V came to 6 bases and at J to 0 bases, leaving 8 bases not matched to a gene. Per the germline V gene, CDR1 is KGHSH and CDR2 is LQKENI. The CDR3 protein is CASSPGTGDISYEQYV. Here the CDR3 DNA reads TGTGCCAGCTCTCCCGGGACAGGGGATATCTCCTACGAGCAGTACGTC.

The chain couples TRBV4-1 to TRBJ2-7; TRBD1 agrees at 8 bases. This CDR3 is 16 amino acids long. Losses at the gene ends were 0 bases for V and 0 bases for J; bases not matched to a gene: 4. Germline CDR1 and CDR2: MGHRA and YSYEKL. CDR3 bases: TGCGCCAGCAGCCAAGAACACGGGACAGGCTCCTACGAGCAGTACTTC. Protein product: CASSQEHGTGSYEQYF.

In this sample, this clone turned up a few times. V usage is TRBV4-1 and J usage is TRBJ1-2; D is ambiguous. The CDR3 spans 14 residues. Trimming removed 1 base from V and 8 bases from J, with 14 bases in between. The V gene's germline CDR1 is MGHRA and CDR2 YSYEKL. The CDR3 nucleotides read TGCGCCAGCAGCCAAGTCGCCGGGCGAGGGGGCTACACCTTC. Its protein is CASSQVAGRGGYTF.

This chain uses TRBV5-4 with TRBJ2-3; 7 bases agree with TRBD2. The J segment lost 2 bases and the V segment lost 4 bases, leaving 4 bases of the junction unmatched. Germline V gene sequence: CDR1 SGHNT, CDR2 YYREEE (reference sequence). This CDR3 contains 14 residues. The CDR3 reads CASSPGLDTDTQYF. In DNA, the CDR3 is TGTGCCAGCAGCCCCGGACTAGACACAGATACGCAGTATTTT.

The rearrangement joins TRBV18 to TRBJ1-5; 7 bases are a match to TRBD1. V shed 3 bases, J shed 6 bases, and the junction held 5 bases outside the gene matches. The CDR3 is made up of 14 amino acids. Looked up from germline, CDR1 is KGHSH and CDR2 is LQKENI. CDR3 sequence: CASSPTGKSQPQHF. In DNA, the CDR3 is TGTGCCAGCTCACCGACAGGGAAGAGTCAGCCCCAGCATTTT.

This chain uses TRBV7-8 with TRBJ1-3; no clear D. V lost 1 base and J 0 bases, leaving 7 bases between the germline ends. The CDR3 loop spans 15 amino acids. Germline V gene lookup returns CDR1 SGHVS and CDR2 FQNEAQ. CDR3 residues: CASSLGRTSGNTIYF. The CDR3 nucleotides read TGTGCCAGCAGCTTAGGGAGAACCTCTGGAAACACCATATATTTT.